This T cell receptor beta chain derives from a study of T cells in Graves' hyperthyroidism and ophthalmopathy. The CDR3 runs to 14 residues. J was trimmed by 3 bases and V by 4 bases; bases with no gene match: 3. Researchers took RNA transcripts and amplified the TCR beta CDR3 regions from them. HTBI primers were employed in a first-round RT-PCR of the TCR CDR3. TCRdb re-derived calls from the multiplex PCR reads in MiXCR, one entry per CDR3 protein. Here the sample spans tens of thousands of distinct CDR3 sequences, about 50% being singletons. The clonotype originates from a woman under 40 with Graves' ophthalmopathy. The chain uses TRBV12-3 or TRBV12-4 and TRBJ2-3; 8 nucleotides agree with TRBD2. The sequenced sample consisted of blood. In DNA, the CDR3 is TGTGCCAGCAGTTGGAGCGGGGGAACAGATACGCAGTATTTT. As protein: CASSWSGGTDTQYF.